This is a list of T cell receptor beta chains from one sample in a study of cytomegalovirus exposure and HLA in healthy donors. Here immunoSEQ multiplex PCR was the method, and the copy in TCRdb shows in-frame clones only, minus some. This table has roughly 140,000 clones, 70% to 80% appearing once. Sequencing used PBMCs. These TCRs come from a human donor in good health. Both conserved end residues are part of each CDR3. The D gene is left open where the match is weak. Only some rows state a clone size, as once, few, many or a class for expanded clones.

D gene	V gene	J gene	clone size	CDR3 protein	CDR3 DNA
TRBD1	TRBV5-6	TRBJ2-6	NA	CASSRKRGLISSGANVLTF	TGTGCCAGCAGTCGTAAGAGGGGGCTAATAAGCTCTGGGGCCAACGTCCTGACTTTC
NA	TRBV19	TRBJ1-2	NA	CASSWAPNYGYTF	TGTGCCAGTAGTTGGGCCCCTAACTATGGCTACACCTTC
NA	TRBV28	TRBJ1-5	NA	CASSLSPTTAFNQPQHF	TGTGCCAGCAGTTTAAGCCCAACTACGGCGTTCAATCAGCCCCAGCATTTT
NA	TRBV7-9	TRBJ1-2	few	CASSSVGRDLYGYTF	TGTGCCAGCAGCTCAGTTGGGAGGGACCTCTATGGCTACACCTTC
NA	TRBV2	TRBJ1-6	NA	CASSASSSYNSPLHF	TGTGCCAGCAGTGCTAGCAGCTCCTATAATTCACCCCTCCACTTT
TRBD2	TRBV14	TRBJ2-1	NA	CASSLQWTGPTSGPHNEQFF	TGTGCCAGCAGCCTTCAGTGGACAGGCCCCACTAGCGGGCCTCACAATGAGCAGTTCTTC
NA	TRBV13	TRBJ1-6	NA	CASSLDFSPLHF	TGTGCCAGCAGCTTGGACTTCTCACCCCTCCACTTT
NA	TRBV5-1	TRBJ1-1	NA	CASSLGAEKKGAEAFF	TGCGCCAGCAGCTTGGGTGCGGAAAAAAAGGGGGCTGAAGCTTTCTTT
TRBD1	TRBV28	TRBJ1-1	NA	CASSSRDGQAKAFF	TGTGCCAGCAGTTCCCGCGATGGACAGGCTAAAGCTTTCTTT
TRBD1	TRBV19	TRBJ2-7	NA	CASRRTGGNYEQYF	TGTGCCAGTAGAAGGACAGGGGGAAACTACGAGCAGTACTTC
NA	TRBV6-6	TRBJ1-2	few	CASSYSKGDYGYTF	TGTGCCAGCAGTTACTCGAAGGGGGACTATGGCTACACCTTC
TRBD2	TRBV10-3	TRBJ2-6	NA	CAISESLGLAGGPGANVLTF	TGTGCCATCAGTGAGTCTCTGGGGCTAGCGGGAGGTCCTGGGGCCAACGTCCTGACTTTC
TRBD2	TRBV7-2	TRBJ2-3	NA	CASRERAGATDTQYF	TGTGCCAGCAGGGAAAGAGCGGGAGCAACAGATACGCAGTATTTT
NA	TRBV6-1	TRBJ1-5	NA	CASSEQGGQPQHF	TGTGCCAGCAGTGAACAGGGTGGTCAGCCCCAGCATTTT
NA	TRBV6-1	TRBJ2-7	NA	CASRRDIRSYEQYF	TGTGCCAGCAGGAGGGACATCCGCTCCTACGAGCAGTACTTC
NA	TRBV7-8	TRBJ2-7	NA	CASTSATGYEQYF	TGTGCCAGCACCTCGGCGACTGGATACGAGCAGTACTTC
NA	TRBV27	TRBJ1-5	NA	CASSYTVSNQPQHF	TGTGCCAGCAGTTATACAGTTAGCAATCAGCCCCAGCATTTT
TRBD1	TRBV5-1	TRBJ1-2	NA	CASSVTGDVAYNYGYTF	TGCGCCAGCAGCGTGACAGGGGACGTAGCCTATAACTATGGCTACACCTTC
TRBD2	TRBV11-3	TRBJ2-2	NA	CASSLAGGRTGELFF	TGTGCCAGCAGCTTAGCGGGAGGTCGGACCGGGGAGCTGTTTTTT
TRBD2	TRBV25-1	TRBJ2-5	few	CASSERSGRGTETQYF	TGTGCCAGCAGTGAACGCAGCGGGAGGGGTACCGAGACCCAGTACTTC
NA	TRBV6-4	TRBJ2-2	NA	CASSESSTGELFF	TGTGCCAGCAGTGAATCGAGTACCGGGGAGCTGTTTTTT
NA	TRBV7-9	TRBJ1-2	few	CASSREVDHGYTF	TGTGCCAGCTCAAGGGAGGTTGACCATGGCTACACCTTC
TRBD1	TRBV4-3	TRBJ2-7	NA	CASSQEPGQDYEQYF	TGCGCCAGCAGCCAGGAACCGGGACAGGATTACGAGCAGTACTTC
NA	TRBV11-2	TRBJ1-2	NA	CASRSLEGYTF	TGTGCCAGCCGTAGTTTGGAGGGCTACACCTTC